The clone carrying this TCR beta chain was picked up a small number of times. Its antigen is not known. TCRdb reprocessed the 5' RACE reads via MiXCR and lists one record per CDR3 protein. The data hold some 460,000 distinct CDR3 sequences, with more than 13% observed a single time. CDR1 SNHLY and CDR2 FYNNEI come from the germline V gene. This CDR3 has 11 amino acids. Trimming took 7 bases from V and 4 from J, leaving 7 bases between them. These data originate in a study of identical twins. Study-level points and caveats: Conclusions relied on cross-sectional statistical analysis, not following the same donors. Carriage of fewer insertions was seen in abundant cord blood beta clonotypes, whereas memory repertoires showed none. The authors noted that invariant MAIT and iNKT cells could partly confound zero-insertion analyses. Researchers reported excess low generation probability among twin-shared out-of-frame alpha sequences.

In addition, the sample was reused for a study of yellow fever vaccine responses in identical twins.

The sequence was obtained from a woman aged 18-29 years in good health. What was sequenced was CD4+ T cells sorted from blood. This chain joins TRBV2 and TRBJ2-5; no reliable D call. The CDR3 sequence: CASMVRETQYF. The CDR3 nucleotides are TGTGCCAGCATGGTCAGAGAGACCCAGTACTTC.